The rows below give T cell receptor beta chains drawn from one sample of a study of OX40 agonist ivuxolimab in advanced cancers. TCRdb keeps only in-frame clones here, not all; method: immunoSEQ multiplex PCR. The repertoire includes some 68,000 clones, roughly nine tenths of them detected once, and 11% sits in the top ten. Source: CD4+ or CD8+ T cells sorted from blood, taken in a trial of the OX40 agonist ivuxolimab. The receptors here all came from an adult with an advanced solid tumor such as melanoma, head and neck, liver or kidney cancer. The CDR3 runs from the conserved cysteine through the conserved F or W. A D gene is named only where the DNA matches it firmly. A row's size may be missing; if present it is once, few, many or a size class.

>14|TRBJ1-6|TRBV7-8|NA|NA
CASSLRTDNSPLHF
TGTGCCAGCAGCTTGCGGACAGATAATTCACCCCTCCACTTT
>17|TRBJ2-2|TRBV2|once|NA
CASSLTDPWDNTGELFF
TGTGCCAGCAGTCTCACAGATCCCTGGGACAACACCGGGGAGCTGTTTTTT
>18|TRBJ1-4|TRBV29-1|NA|NA
CSVAGDLQGTPTNEKLFF
TGCAGCGTTGCCGGTGACTTACAGGGAACCCCAACTAATGAAAAACTGTTTTTT
>15|TRBJ2-3|TRBV11-3|NA|NA
CASSSAAGGTDTQYF
TGTGCCAGCAGCTCCGCCGCAGGGGGCACAGATACGCAGTATTTT
>16|TRBJ2-3|TRBV7-2|NA|TRBD2
CASSTWTSGYTDTQYF
TGTGCCAGCAGCACTTGGACTAGCGGCTACACAGATACGCAGTATTTT
>11|TRBJ1-1|TRBV10-3|NA|NA
CAIRGTTEAFF
TGTGCCATCCGGGGGACCACTGAAGCTTTCTTT
>14|TRBJ2-1|TRBV18|NA|TRBD1
CASSRQGTDNEQFF
TGTGCCAGCTCACGACAGGGGACGGACAATGAGCAGTTCTTC
>17|TRBJ2-1|TRBV10-3|NA|TRBD1
CAISESFWTGSYNEQFF
TGTGCCATCAGTGAGTCATTTTGGACAGGGTCCTACAATGAGCAGTTCTTC
>14|TRBJ2-3|TRBV4-1|NA|NA
CASSREGRGDTQYF
TGCGCCAGCAGCCGAGAGGGCAGGGGAGATACGCAGTATTTT
>15|TRBJ2-3|TRBV28|NA|TRBD2
CASSSGAGGTDTQYF
TGTGCCAGCAGTTCGGGAGCGGGGGGCACAGATACGCAGTATTTT
>17|TRBJ1-1|TRBV9|NA|NA
CASSVESGGLYWTEAFF
TGTGCCAGCAGCGTCGAAAGTGGGGGGCTATATTGGACTGAAGCTTTCTTT
>16|TRBJ1-5|TRBV6-6|few|TRBD1
CASTRGVQGMGQPQHF
TGTGCCAGCACCAGAGGGGTACAGGGGATGGGTCAGCCCCAGCATTTT
>17|TRBJ1-5|TRBV10-3|NA|NA
CAISELGPEGPNQPQHF
TGTGCCATCAGTGAGTTAGGGCCGGAGGGACCTAATCAGCCCCAGCATTTT
>13|TRBJ1-1|TRBV28|few|TRBD1
CASSSGQVPEAFF
TGTGCCAGCAGTTCGGGACAGGTCCCAGAAGCTTTCTTT
>13|TRBJ2-1|TRBV7-2|NA|NA
CASSLPGSNEQFF
TGTGCCAGCAGCTTACCAGGGAGCAATGAGCAGTTCTTC
>16|TRBJ2-3|TRBV5-1|NA|NA
CASSFRVGARTDTQYF
TGCGCCAGCAGCTTCCGGGTGGGGGCTCGGACAGATACGCAGTATTTT
>13|TRBJ1-1|TRBV2|NA|TRBD1
CASTSGGSTEAFF
TGTGCCAGCACTTCAGGGGGAAGCACTGAAGCTTTCTTT
>15|TRBJ2-5|TRBV19|NA|TRBD2
CASSSPTSGKETQYF
TGTGCCAGTAGTTCTCCGACTAGCGGGAAAGAGACCCAGTACTTC
>13|TRBJ1-2|TRBV29-1|NA|NA
CSVRRQGHYGYTF
TGCAGCGTCCGGCGGCAGGGGCATTATGGCTACACCTTC
>14|TRBJ1-4|TRBV7-9|NA|NA
CASMLRQGGEKLFF
TGTGCCAGCATGTTAAGGCAGGGTGGTGAAAAACTGTTTTTT
>15|TRBJ1-1|TRBV2|NA|NA
CASSARGLMNTEAFF
TGTGCCAGCAGTGCGAGGGGTCTAATGAACACTGAAGCTTTCTTT
>13|TRBJ2-1|TRBV28|NA|NA
CASLTGSGVEQFF
TGTGCCAGCCTGACGGGGAGTGGGGTCGAGCAGTTCTTC
>14|TRBJ2-5|TRBV28|once|TRBD2
CASSFPGLVRRQYF
TGTGCCAGCAGTTTCCCTGGACTAGTACGACGCCAGTACTTC
>14|TRBJ1-2|TRBV6-5|NA|TRBD1
CASSGRQGNYGYTF
TGTGCCAGCAGTGGAAGACAGGGTAACTATGGCTACACCTTC
>13|TRBJ1-2|TRBV5-1|NA|NA
CASSLATVYGYTF
TGCGCCAGCAGCTTGGCAACAGTCTATGGCTACACCTTC
>14|TRBJ2-5|TRBV6-1|once|TRBD2
CASRQGGGQETQYF
TGTGCCAGCCGTCAAGGCGGGGGCCAAGAGACCCAGTACTTC
>18|TRBJ1-5|TRBV4-1|NA|NA
CASSQVRGQGWGNQPQHF
TGCGCCAGCAGCCAAGTACGGGGGCAGGGGTGGGGCAATCAGCCCCAGCATTTT
>17|TRBJ2-6|TRBV5-1|once|NA
CASSLEAALTGANVLTF
TGCGCCAGCAGCTTGGAGGCAGCCCTAACTGGGGCCAACGTCCTGACTTTC
>15|TRBJ2-5|TRBV5-1|NA|TRBD1
CASSLQTGGRKTQYF
TGCGCCAGCAGCCTCCAGACAGGGGGCAGGAAGACCCAGTACTTC
>16|TRBJ1-5|TRBV19|NA|NA
CASSKQQGTSVAPQHF
TGTGCCAGTAGTAAGCAGCAGGGAACTTCAGTAGCGCCCCAGCATTTT